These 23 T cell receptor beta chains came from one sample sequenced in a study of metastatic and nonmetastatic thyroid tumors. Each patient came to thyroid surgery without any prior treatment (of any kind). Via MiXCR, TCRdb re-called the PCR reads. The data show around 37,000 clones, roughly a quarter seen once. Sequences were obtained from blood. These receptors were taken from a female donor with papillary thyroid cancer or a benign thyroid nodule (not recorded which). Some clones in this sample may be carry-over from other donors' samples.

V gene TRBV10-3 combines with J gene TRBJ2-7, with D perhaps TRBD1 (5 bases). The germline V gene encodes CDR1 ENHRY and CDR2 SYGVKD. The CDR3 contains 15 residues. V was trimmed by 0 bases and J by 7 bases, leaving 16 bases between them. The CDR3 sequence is CAISESAGPVVEQYF. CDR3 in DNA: TGTGCCATCAGTGAGTCGGCAGGGCCCGTCGTTGAGCAGTACTTC.

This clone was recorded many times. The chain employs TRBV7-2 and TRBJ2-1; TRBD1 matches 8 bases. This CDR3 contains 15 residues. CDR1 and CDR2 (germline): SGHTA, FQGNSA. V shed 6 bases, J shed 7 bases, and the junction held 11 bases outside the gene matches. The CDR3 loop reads CASSRGTGLWNEQFF. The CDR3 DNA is TGTGCCAGCAGTCGAGGGACAGGCTTATGGAATGAGCAGTTCTTC. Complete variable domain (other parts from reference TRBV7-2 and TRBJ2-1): GAGVSQSPSNKVTEKGKDVELRCDPISGHTALYWYRQSLGQGLEFLIYFQGNSAPDKSGLPSDRFSAERTGGSVSTLTIQRTQQEDSAVYLCASSRGTGLWNEQFFGPGTRLTVL.

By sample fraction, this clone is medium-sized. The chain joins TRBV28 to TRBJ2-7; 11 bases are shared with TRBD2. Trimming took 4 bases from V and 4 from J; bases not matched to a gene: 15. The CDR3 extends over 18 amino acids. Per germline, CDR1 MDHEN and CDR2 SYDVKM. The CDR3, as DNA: TGTGCCAGCAGTTCCGCAGGGGGGGTAGCGGGAGGGCGATACGAGCAGTACTTC. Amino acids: CASSSAGGVAGGRYEQYF.

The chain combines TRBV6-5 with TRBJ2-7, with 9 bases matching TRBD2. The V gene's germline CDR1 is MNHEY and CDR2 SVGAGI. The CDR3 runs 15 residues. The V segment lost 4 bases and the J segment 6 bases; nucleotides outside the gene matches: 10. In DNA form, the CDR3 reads TGTGCCAGCAGTTTTAATGCGGGAGGGCCGGTCGAGCAGTACTTC. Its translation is CASSFNAGGPVEQYF.

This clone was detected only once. The CDR3 coding sequence is TGTGCCAGCAGTTTAGATCAGGGGGCTACCCAAGAGACCCAGTACTTC. Amino acid sequence: CASSLDQGATQETQYF. This chain links TRBV28 with TRBJ2-5, with 8 bases that match TRBD1. This CDR3 spans 16 amino acids. The V and J ends lost 2 bases and 1 base, in that order; junction bases with no gene match: 6. In germline, CDR1 is MDHEN, CDR2 SYDVKM.

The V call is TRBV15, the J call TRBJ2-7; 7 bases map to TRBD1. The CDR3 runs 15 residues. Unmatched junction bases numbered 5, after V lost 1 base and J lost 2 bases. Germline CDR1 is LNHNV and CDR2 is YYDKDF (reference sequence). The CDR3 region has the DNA TGTGCCACCAGCAGAGCCGGGACAGAGGCCTACGAGCAGTACTTC. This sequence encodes CATSRAGTEAYEQYF.

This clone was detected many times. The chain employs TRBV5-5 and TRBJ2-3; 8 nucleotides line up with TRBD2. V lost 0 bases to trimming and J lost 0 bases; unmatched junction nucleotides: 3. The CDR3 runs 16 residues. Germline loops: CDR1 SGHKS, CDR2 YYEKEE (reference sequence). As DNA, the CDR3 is TGTGCCAGCAGCTTGGAGGCGGGGGGAAGCACAGATACGCAGTATTTT. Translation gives CASSLEAGGSTDTQYF.

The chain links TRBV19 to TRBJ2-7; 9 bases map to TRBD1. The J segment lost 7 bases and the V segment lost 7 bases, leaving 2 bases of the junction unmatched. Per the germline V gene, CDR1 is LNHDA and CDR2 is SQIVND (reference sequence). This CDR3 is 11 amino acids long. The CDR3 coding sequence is TGTGCCAGTACCGACAGGGGGGAGCAGTACTTC. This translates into CASTDRGEQYF.

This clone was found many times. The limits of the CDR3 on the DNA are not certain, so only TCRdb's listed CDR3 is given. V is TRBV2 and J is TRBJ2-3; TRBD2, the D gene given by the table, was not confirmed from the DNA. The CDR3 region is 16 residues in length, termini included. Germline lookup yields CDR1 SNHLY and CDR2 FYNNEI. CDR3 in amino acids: CASILEAGGQSDTQYF.

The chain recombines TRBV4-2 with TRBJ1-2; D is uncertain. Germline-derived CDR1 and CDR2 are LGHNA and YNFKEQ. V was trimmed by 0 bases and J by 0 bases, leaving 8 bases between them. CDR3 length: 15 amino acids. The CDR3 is CASSQDRAANYGYTF. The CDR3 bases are TGTGCCAGCAGCCAAGATCGGGCAGCTAACTATGGCTACACCTTC.

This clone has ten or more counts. CDR3 sequence: CASSSSNNYGYTF. The DNA for the CDR3 is TGTGCCAGCAGTTCGTCAAACAACTATGGCTACACCTTC. The V gene is TRBV6-2 or TRBV6-3, the J gene TRBJ1-2; D gene unclear. Trimming removed 4 bases from V and 2 bases from J, with 8 bases in between. This CDR3 is 13 amino acids long. CDR1 is MNHEY, CDR2 SVGEGT, per germline.

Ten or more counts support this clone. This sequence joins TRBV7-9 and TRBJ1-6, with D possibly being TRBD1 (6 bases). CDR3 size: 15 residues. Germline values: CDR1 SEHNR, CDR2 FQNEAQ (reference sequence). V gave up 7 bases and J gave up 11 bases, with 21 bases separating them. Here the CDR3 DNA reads TGTGCCAGCACCAATTGGGAGGGGGTACTCGCACCCCTCCACTTT. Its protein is CASTNWEGVLAPLHF.

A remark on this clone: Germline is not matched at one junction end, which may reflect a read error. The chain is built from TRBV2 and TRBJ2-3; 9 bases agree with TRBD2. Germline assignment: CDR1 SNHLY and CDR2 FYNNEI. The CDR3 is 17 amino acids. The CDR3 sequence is CASSSAGLAHSTDTQYF. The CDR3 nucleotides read TGCGCCAGCAGTTCCGCCGGACTAGCGCATAGCACAGATACGCAGTATTTT.

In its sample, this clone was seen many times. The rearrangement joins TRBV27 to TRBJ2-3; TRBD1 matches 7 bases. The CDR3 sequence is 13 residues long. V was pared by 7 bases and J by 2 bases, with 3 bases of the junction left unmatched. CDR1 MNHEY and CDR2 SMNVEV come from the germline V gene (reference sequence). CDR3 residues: CASKGQNTDTQYF. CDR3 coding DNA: TGTGCCAGCAAGGGACAGAACACAGATACGCAGTATTTT.

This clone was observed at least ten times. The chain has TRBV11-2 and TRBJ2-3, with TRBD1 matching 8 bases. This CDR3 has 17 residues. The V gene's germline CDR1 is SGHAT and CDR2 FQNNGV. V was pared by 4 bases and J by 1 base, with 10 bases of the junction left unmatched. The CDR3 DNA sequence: TGTGCCAGCAGCTCTAGGACAGGGCTGTCTGGCACAGATACGCAGTATTTT. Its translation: CASSSRTGLSGTDTQYF.

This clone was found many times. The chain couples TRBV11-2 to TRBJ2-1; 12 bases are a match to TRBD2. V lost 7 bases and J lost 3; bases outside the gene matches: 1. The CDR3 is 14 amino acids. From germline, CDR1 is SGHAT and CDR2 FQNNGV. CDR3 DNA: TGTGCCAGCAAACTAGCGGGAGGCTACAATGAGCAGTTCTTC. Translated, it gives CASKLAGGYNEQFF.

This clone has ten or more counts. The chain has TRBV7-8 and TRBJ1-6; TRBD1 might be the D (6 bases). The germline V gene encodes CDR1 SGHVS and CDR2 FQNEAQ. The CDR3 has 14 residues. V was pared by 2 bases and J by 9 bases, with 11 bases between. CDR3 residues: CASSLTGIGSPLHF. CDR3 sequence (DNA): TGTGCCAGCAGCTTAACAGGGATTGGTTCACCCCTCCACTTT.

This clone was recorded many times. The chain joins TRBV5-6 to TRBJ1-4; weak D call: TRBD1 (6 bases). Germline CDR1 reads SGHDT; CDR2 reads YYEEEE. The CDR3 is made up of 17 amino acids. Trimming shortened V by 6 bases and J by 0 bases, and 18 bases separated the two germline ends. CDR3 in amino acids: CASTVPDRATTNEKLFF. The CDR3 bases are TGTGCCAGCACCGTACCGGACAGAGCCACAACTAATGAAAAACTGTTTTTT.

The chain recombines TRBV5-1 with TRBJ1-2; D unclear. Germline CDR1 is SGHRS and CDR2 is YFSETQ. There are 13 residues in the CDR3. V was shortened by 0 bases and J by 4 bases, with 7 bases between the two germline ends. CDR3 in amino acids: CASSLDSLYGYTF. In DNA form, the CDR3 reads TGCGCCAGCAGCTTGGACAGCCTCTATGGCTACACCTTC.

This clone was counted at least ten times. CDR3 region: CASSLQGNYGYTF. The CDR3 DNA sequence: TGTGCCAGTAGCCTCCAGGGGAACTATGGCTACACCTTC. The V gene is TRBV19, the J gene TRBJ1-2, with a tentative D call TRBD1 (6 bases). The ends were cut back, 6 bases at V and 2 bases at J, with 10 bases in the middle. The germline V gene encodes CDR1 LNHDA and CDR2 SQIVND (reference sequence). This CDR3 has 13 amino acids.

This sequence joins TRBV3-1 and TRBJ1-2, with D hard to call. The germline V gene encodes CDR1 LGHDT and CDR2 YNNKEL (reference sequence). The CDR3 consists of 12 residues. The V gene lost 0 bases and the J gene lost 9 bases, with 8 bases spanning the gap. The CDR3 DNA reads TGTGCCAGCAGCCAAGATCGGTGTTGCTACACCTTC. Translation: CASSQDRCCYTF.

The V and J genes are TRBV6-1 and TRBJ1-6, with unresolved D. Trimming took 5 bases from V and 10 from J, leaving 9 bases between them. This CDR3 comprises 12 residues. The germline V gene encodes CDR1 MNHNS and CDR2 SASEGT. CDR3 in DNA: TGTGCCAGCAGTCCCCCGAACTCACCCCTCCACTTT. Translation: CASSPPNSPLHF.

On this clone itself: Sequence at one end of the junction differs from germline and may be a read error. CDR3: CSSSSPWQGGTDTQYF. In DNA form, the CDR3 reads TGTTCCAGTAGCTCCCCATGGCAGGGTGGAACAGATACGCAGTATTTT. The chain combines TRBV11-1 with TRBJ2-3, with D perhaps TRBD1 (5 bases). CDR1 is SGHAT, CDR2 FQDESV, per germline (reference sequence). CDR3 size: 16 residues.